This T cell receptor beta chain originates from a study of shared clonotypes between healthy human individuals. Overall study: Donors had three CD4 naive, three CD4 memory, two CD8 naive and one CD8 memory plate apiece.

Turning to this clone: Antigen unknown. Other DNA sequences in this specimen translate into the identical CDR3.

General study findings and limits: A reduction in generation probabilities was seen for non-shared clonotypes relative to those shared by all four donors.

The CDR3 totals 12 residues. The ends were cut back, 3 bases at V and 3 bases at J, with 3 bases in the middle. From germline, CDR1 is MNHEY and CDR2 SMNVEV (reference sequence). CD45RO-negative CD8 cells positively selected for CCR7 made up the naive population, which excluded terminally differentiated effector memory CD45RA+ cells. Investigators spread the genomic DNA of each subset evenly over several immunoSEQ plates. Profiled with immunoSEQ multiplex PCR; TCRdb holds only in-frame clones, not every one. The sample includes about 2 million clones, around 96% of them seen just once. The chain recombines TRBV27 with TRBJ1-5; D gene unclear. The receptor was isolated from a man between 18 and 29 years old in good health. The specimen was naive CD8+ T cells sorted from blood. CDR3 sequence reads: CASSFFNQPQHF. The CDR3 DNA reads TGTGCCAGCAGTTTTTTCAATCAGCCCCAGCATTTT.